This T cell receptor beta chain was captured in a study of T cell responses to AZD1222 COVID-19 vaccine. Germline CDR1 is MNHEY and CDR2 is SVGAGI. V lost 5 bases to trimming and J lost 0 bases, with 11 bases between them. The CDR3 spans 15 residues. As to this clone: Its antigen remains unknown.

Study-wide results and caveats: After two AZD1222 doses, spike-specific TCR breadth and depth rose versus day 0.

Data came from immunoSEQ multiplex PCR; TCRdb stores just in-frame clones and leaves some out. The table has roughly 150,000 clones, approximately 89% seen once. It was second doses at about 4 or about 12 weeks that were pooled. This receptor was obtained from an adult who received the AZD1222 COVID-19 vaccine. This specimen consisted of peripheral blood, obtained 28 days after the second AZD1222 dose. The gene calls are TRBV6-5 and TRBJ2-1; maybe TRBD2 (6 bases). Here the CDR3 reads CASSRLGGSYNEQFF. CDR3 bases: TGTGCCAGCAGTCGCCTCGGGGGCTCCTACAATGAGCAGTTCTTC.